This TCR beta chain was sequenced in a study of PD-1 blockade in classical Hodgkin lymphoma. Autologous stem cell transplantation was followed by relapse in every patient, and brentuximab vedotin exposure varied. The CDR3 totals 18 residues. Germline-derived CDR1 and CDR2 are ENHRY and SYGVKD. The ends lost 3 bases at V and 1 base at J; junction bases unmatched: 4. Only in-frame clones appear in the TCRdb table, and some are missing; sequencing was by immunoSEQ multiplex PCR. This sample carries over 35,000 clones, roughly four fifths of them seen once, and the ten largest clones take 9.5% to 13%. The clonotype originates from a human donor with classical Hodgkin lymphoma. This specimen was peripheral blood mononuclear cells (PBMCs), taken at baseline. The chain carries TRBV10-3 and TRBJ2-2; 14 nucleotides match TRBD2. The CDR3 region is CAISDWGLAGVNTGELFF. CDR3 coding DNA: TGTGCCATCAGTGATTGGGGACTAGCGGGAGTGAACACCGGGGAGCTGTTTTTT.